The 5 T cell receptor beta chains listed next were all sequenced from one sample in a study of blood T cells in healthy people across ages. A sample-barcoded 5' primer and a J-beta primer mix were used in a second PCR of about 7 to 11 cycles. TCRdb recomputed calls from the 5' RACE reads with MiXCR, one row per CDR3 protein. The repertoire includes 890,000 or so distinct CDR3 sequences, around 62% of them detected once, and approximately 30% sits in the top ten. The specimen sequenced was blood. The source of these receptors is a man aged 30 to 39 in good health.

The chain recombines TRBV25-1 with TRBJ2-1, with D tentatively TRBD1 (5 bases). The J call could be wrong; TRBJ2-7 is a better fit for the DNA end. Germline CDR1 and CDR2: MGHDK and SYGVNS. The CDR3 loop spans 14 amino acids. CDR3 in amino acids: CASRRQGTYNEQYF. As DNA, the CDR3 is TGTGCCAGCAGGCGCCAGGGAACCTACAATGAGCAGTACTTC.

This clonotype was counted between two and nine times. The V gene is TRBV4-2, the J gene TRBJ2-7; TRBD2 agrees at 11 bases. The J call may be faulty, since TRBJ2-5 better matches the DNA end. The CDR3 has 15 residues. Germline V gene data show CDR1 as LGHNA and CDR2 as YNFKEQ. In nucleotides, the CDR3 is TGTGCCAGCAGCCAGTTAGCGGGGGGGCCTGAGACCCAGTACTTC. Amino acids: CASSQLAGGPETQYF.

This chain joins TRBV25-1 and TRBJ2-7; D perhaps matches TRBD1 (5 bases). This CDR3 is 13 amino acids long. In germline, CDR1 is MGHDK, CDR2 SYGVNS. Trimming took off 5 bases at V and 5 bases at J, with 13 bases between the two ends. CDR3 sequence (DNA): TGTGCCAGCAGTTTGTCAGGCAGGGACGAGCAGTACTTC. It codes for CASSLSGRDEQYF.

A few counts support this clonotype. This chain uses TRBV20-1 with TRBJ2-5, with 8 bases lining up with TRBD2. The CDR3 covers 14 residues. The ends lost 5 bases at V and 3 bases at J; junction bases unmatched: 8. CDR1 and CDR2 from the germline V gene are DFQATT and SNEGSKA (reference sequence). The CDR3 loop is CSAFAAGAEETQYF. In DNA form, the CDR3 reads TGCAGTGCTTTCGCAGCGGGGGCAGAAGAGACCCAGTACTTC.

V is TRBV3-1 and J is TRBJ2-1; D not certain. The CDR3 totals 14 residues. The ends were cut back, 4 bases at V and 4 bases at J, with 11 bases in the middle. Germline V gives CDR1 LGHDT, CDR2 YNNKEL (reference sequence). The CDR3 nucleotides read TGTGCCAGCAGCCTGCCCAGCTTATACAATGAGCAGTTCTTC. Residues: CASSLPSLYNEQFF.